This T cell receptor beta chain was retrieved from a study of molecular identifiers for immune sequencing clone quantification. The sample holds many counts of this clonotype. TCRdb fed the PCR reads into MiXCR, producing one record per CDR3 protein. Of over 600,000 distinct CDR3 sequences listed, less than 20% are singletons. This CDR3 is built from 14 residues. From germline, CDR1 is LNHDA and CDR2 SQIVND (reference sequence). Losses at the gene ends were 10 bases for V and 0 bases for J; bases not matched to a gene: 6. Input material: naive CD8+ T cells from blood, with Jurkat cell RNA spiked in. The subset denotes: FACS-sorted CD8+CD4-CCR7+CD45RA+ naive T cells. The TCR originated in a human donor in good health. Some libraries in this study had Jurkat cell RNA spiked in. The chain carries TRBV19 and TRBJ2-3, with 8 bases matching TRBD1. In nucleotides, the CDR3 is TGTGCCACGTGGGGACAGGCCAGCACAGATACGCAGTATTTT. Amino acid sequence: CATWGQASTDTQYF.